The clone carrying this T cell receptor beta chain was detected many times. Its antigen is currently unknown. TCRdb passed the 5' RACE reads through MiXCR, listing each CDR3 protein once. The sample carries 150,000 or so distinct CDR3 sequences, roughly 3.5% recorded once. The sample originates from a study of identical twins. Whole-study results and caveats: Cord blood beta clonotypes that were abundant carried fewer insertions, and memory repertoires showed no such trend. The authors noted that invariant MAIT and iNKT cells could partly confound zero-insertion analyses.

The V segment lost 3 bases and the J segment 2 bases; nucleotides outside the gene matches: 12. The CDR3 contains 17 residues. Germline-derived CDR1 and CDR2 are KGHSH and LQKENI. All donors comprised healthy Caucasians. Material for sequencing was memory T cells sorted from blood. V usage is TRBV18 and J usage is TRBJ2-7, with 8 bases that match TRBD2. This receptor was identified in a young man in good health. CDR3 loop: CASSPSKLAGSPYEQYF. The DNA of the CDR3 is TGTGCCAGCTCACCCTCAAAATTAGCGGGATCGCCCTACGAGCAGTACTTC.